The present T cell receptor (beta chain) was sequenced within a study of human T cells and chemical hapten exposure (dated by TCRdb to about 2021). Regarding the research as a whole: For sensitization, 2% DPC in acetone was applied to an approximately 2 cm by approximately 2 cm area of upper inner arm skin. Patients additionally received weekly therapeutic DPC doses to the scalp throughout the approximately 22-week study period. Patch tests used Finn chambers with 0.01% DPC on the upper back, scored after 6 days by International Contact Dermatitis Research Group standards. Most of the patients in the cohort were female, and the cohort covered alopecia areata with under or over 50% scalp involvement, alopecia totalis and alopecia universalis. Libraries were pooled for sequencing, and variation in per-sample TCR yields was attributed mainly to small differences in library volumes within the pool. The study tracked peripheral blood TCR repertoire changes in vivo during primary and secondary sensitization to the hapten diphenylcyclopropenone (DPC) in alopecia patients. Blood samples were taken from patients before sensitization (week 0) and then at 2, 6 and about 24 weeks after DPC sensitization. Roughly 30 alopecia patients gave blood for TCR sequencing at one to four time points (pre-sensitization, 2, 6 and 24 weeks). Here is what the overall study found, with its caveats: DPC sensitization did not change the number of TCRs with a frequency above 1 in 1000, and there was no evidence of changes in global repertoire structure. Patch test score correlated positively with the number of PT1 expanded TCRs, reaching significance at thresholds 8, 16 and 32 but not at 4. Significantly more large CDR3 similarity clusters were formed by expanded TCRs than by pre-sensitization or healthy control sets, consistent with antigen-driven responses. After repeated subsampling, the strength of the expansion versus patch-test correlation and the threshold at which it became significant changed. Alopecia, a presumed autoimmune disease, was present in all patients, so the immune response of the patients might differ from that of healthy individuals.

Library creation used RACE. Sequencing instrument: NextSeq 500. During library preparation, unique molecular identifiers were attached to individual cDNA molecules so that TCRs could be counted quantitatively and reproducibly. From each blood RNA sample, both TCR alpha and TCR beta chains were sequenced. From the authors' description of their analysis: The median number of TCRs per sample was around 96,000, ranging from about 20,000 to 750,000. V, J and CDR3 annotation of the TCR reads was performed with the Decombinator software suite. To make PS versus PT1 abundance plots, every sample was subsampled to the same number of TCRs (28,000). Expanded TCRs were defined as absent before sensitization and observed at least eight times at the 2-week time point. TCRdb handled the public reads itself, with Q25 trimming in fastp and clone calling in MiXCR, and kept productive beta chains. For every CDR3 protein sequence, its rows merge into one entry that carries the most common genes and DNA. V and J calls and clone size were set by TCRdb, not the authors. For this sample there are a few hundred thousand distinct CDR3 sequences; 5.5% appear just once. The top ten constitute over 6.5% of the sample.

The germline V gene (reference sequence) specifies MNHNY as CDR1 and SVGAGI as CDR2. V lost 2 bases and J lost 4 bases; the stretch between them is 11 bases long. The cysteine opens and the phenylalanine closes a CDR3 of 14 amino acids. CDR3 DNA only is kept here, 42 bases in frame from base 1. This clonotype was seen many times. What antigen it recognizes has not been identified. The sample holds no much larger clone one base away, and base qualities are not on file. Per the publication, the time point label means: pre-sensitization, week 0. The treatment or condition label of this sample denotes: therapeutic diphenylcyclopropenone sensitization with weekly scalp DPC. At each patch-test visit, blood was drawn before the patch test was applied. Patients were considered eligible if aged 18 to 70, diagnosed with alopecia and deemed suitable for DPC therapy, and patients were excluded if pregnant. Total RNA was isolated from unfractionated whole blood collected in Tempus Blood RNA tubes.

Sequencing used whole blood, obtained in connection with sensitization to the hapten diphenylcyclopropenone (DPC). The chain links TRBV6-6 with TRBJ1-1, with TRBD1 perhaps the D gene, on 5 matching bases. The sequence came from a woman aged 18-35 years with alopecia areata. Some clones in this sample may be carry-over from other donors' samples. Here is the DNA: TGTGCCAGCAGTTACCTAGACCAGGGCACTGAAGCTTTCTTT. Its protein product is CASSYLDQGTEAFF.